This TCR beta chain was sequenced in a study of T cell responses to AZD1222 COVID-19 vaccine (dated by TCRdb to the early 2020s). As for the study more broadly: TCR sequencing covered some 250 trial participants: some 210 given two doses of AZD1222 and approximately 26 given two doses of MenACWY control vaccine. Trial participants were enrolled by age into 18-55, 56-69 and 70-plus year subgroups, with around 150, 28 and 57 TCR-sequenced participants respectively.

With respect to this clone: Its antigen is not yet known. Nothing much larger sits one base from this clone, and base qualities are not available.

There are 15 amino acids in the CDR3, from cysteine to phenylalanine inclusive. Only CDR3 DNA is held: 45 bases, read in frame from base 1. V lost 1 base and J lost 5 bases, and the count of bases not matched to a germline gene is 7. Based on the germline V gene, the CDR1 and CDR2 sequences are SGHTA and FQGNSA. What the time point label conveys for this sample: about 28 days (+/-7) after the second vaccine dose. Because spike-specific TCR depth and breadth did not differ between the two schedules, AZD1222 recipients who got a second dose at roughly 4 weeks were pooled with those who got a second dose at roughly 12 weeks. The vaccinee samples were drawn from two UK trials, COV001 and COV002, one of which was a single-blind randomized controlled phase 2/3 trial testing AZD1222 (ChAdOx1 nCoV-19) in healthy adults. For TCRbeta chain sequencing, PBMC samples were collected from trial participants at day 0 and at day 28 after the second dose.

The CDR3 regions of human TCRbeta chains were subjected to immunosequencing. The source study handled its data this way. Repertoire TCRs were matched against a reference library of SARS-CoV-2-specific TCRs generated with the MIRA antigen-specificity platform. Breadth meant the fraction of unique TCRs that were SARS-CoV-2-associated, whereas depth meant the fraction of total T cells that were SARS-CoV-2-associated. Each spike-specific TCR was assigned to its reactive spike region and to a CD4 or CD8 class using the MIRA data. Log10-transformed breadth and depth values were compared by one-way ANOVA with Sidak's multiple comparisons tests. Sourced from immuneACCESS, this table was stored by TCRdb with only in-frame sequences that have V and J called. A share of the clones is absent; for the studies checked, an unresolved V gene accounts for under half, and the remainder has no known explanation. That table supplies the V and J calls and clone size; D and trimming were determined from the DNA. The sample contains 250,000 to 300,000 clones, 90% to 95% of them found a single time. Jointly, the top ten make up 0.55% of the sample.

Broader findings and caveats from the paper: The vaccine-associated CD4 TCRs covered the entire spike protein, and the dominant responses fell in regions 160-218 and 743-854. After two AZD1222 doses, both the breadth and the depth of spike-specific TCRs were significantly higher than at day 0 and than in MenACWY recipients. The 56-69-year group was small, and its depth increase did not reach significance, likely because of low power. Epitopes outside the regions mutated in the B.1.351 and B.1.1.7 variants were reportedly recognized by nearly half of the unique spike-specific TCRs. No day 14 peak-response samples were available, so repertoires were characterized only after the peak T cell response. Conclusions about previously exposed vaccinees are limited because only a handful of AZD1222 recipients were SARS-CoV-2 seropositive at baseline. Most participants were white British and females outnumbered males, and the authors suggested that clonal diversity may have been underestimated.

This TCR came from an adult who received the AZD1222 COVID-19 vaccine. The specimen comprised peripheral blood, sampled 28 days after the second AZD1222 dose. This chain is built from TRBV7-2 and TRBJ2-7; 8 of the junction bases match TRBD2. The sequenced DNA is TGTGCCAGCAGCTTAGGTGGAGCGGGAGTTAACGAGCAGTACTTC. The resulting protein is CASSLGGAGVNEQYF.